This paragraph reports one T cell receptor beta chain. Unique molecular identifiers were linked by the library to individual cDNA molecules. From the 5' RACE reads, TCRdb called clonotypes with MiXCR, one entry per CDR3 protein. The table lists approximately 110,000 distinct CDR3 sequences, 15% to 20% of them singletons. Germline loops: CDR1 MDHEN, CDR2 SYDVKM. The CDR3 is 14 residues long. Trimming left V 7 bases short and J 2 bases short, with 9 bases between. These data originate in a study of human T cells and chemical hapten exposure. Study background: Yields of TCR per sample differed, chiefly owing to small differences in pooled library volume.

RNA extraction used unfractionated whole blood as the source of total RNA. The receptor's source is a human donor in good health. V and J are TRBV28 and TRBJ2-6; D is possibly TRBD2 (5 bases). CDR3 region: CASNYGTGANVLTF. CDR3 in DNA: TGTGCCAGCAACTACGGGACTGGGGCCAACGTCCTGACTTTC. Based on the CDR3 plus reference TRBV28 and TRBJ2-6, the full variable domain is DVKVTQSSRYLVKRTGEKVFLECVQDMDHENMFWYRQDPGLGLRLIYFSYDVKMKEKGDIPEGYSVSREKKERFSLILESASTNQTSMYLCASNYGTGANVLTFGAGSRLTVL.